This paragraph reports one T cell receptor beta chain. This clonotype turned up a few times. No cognate antigen has been identified for it. Per-base qualities were not stored, and no clone one base away is much larger. V lost 7 bases and J lost 0 bases; the stretch between them is 11 bases long. The CDR3 has 14 amino acids, counting the end cysteine and phenylalanine. The retained sequence is limited to the CDR3, 42 bases, with the frame set at the first base. CDR1 MDHEN and CDR2 SYDVKM were looked up in the germline V gene. The data were obtained in a study of response to subunit inactivated influenza vaccine (dated by TCRdb to 2017 to 2018). At the level of the whole study: Deep quantitative profiling of the T cell receptor repertoire was used in the study to follow responses to a trivalent subunit inactivated influenza vaccine.

The method behind the library was RT-PCR. Sequenced using an Illumina HiSeq 2500. Starting from the raw public reads, TCRdb applied fastp trimming at Q25, assembled clones with MiXCR and retained in-frame beta chains. Rows are unified per CDR3 protein, each entry keeping the most common DNA and genes. The sample table lists about 170,000 distinct CDR3 sequences, 12% of them with a count of one. The top ten clones comprise approximately 30% of the sample. The research as a whole found: According to the authors, only a limited number of new T cells may be recruited by each seasonal influenza vaccination.

This sample also appeared in a second study, on T cells expressing NK-cell markers. Per the second study: TCR beta cDNA libraries were made by 5'RACE template switching that added a universal primer site and unique molecular identifiers. Three sorted T-cell subsets (CD3+CD56+NKG2C+, CD3+CD56+NKG2C- and CD3+CD56-NKG2C+) from several donors had their TCR beta-chain repertoires profiled. Of the eight sequenced donors, seven were found to be HCMV-seropositive and one was found to be HCMV-seronegative. To restrict sorting to alphabetaTCR-expressing T cells, an anti-gammadeltaTCR antibody was added in several experiments. In several donors, the dominant CD3+CD56+NKG2C+ clonotypes were found to rank among the top 10 CD8+ clonotypes and to make up roughly 1.0-7.0% of CD8+ T cells. Those dominant clonotypes were again the most abundant among CD3+CD56-NKG2C+ cells in a handful of donors, at roughly 25-60.1%. Whether the expanded NKG2C-expressing T cell clones were specific for HCMV antigens remained unclear. Randomly selected healthy volunteers, three men and five women, were used as the eight sequenced donors. HCMV serostatus was determined by detecting HCMV-specific IgG in serum with a commercial ELISA kit. Ficoll density gradient centrifugation was used to isolate peripheral blood mononuclear cells from blood. Using Miltenyi isolation kits, CD4+ and CD8+ T cells were isolated from PBMC through magnetic immunoseparation. cDNA synthesis was primed from the TCR beta constant segment and was followed by two successive PCR amplification steps. The libraries were sequenced on Illumina HiSeq 2000/2500, MiSeq or NextSeq, producing 2 x 150 bp reads. Reads were demultiplexed and grouped by UMI with MIGEC, and clonotypes were assembled and quantified with MiTCR. To exclude erroneous sequences, any TCR cDNA sequence not supported by at least two reads was discarded. The tcR package was used for downstream repertoire analysis, and clonotypes were matched between fractions using CDR3 nucleotide sequence together with V segment. VDJmatch was used to annotate antigen specificity against VDJdb, with one amino acid substitution allowed in CDR3.

The source material was CD8+ T cells sorted from PBMCs, sampled approximately 13 days after vaccination. This sequence was found in a man aged 45-60 years who received an inactivated influenza vaccine. Donor details come from another sample of the same person, matched by shared clones. The sequence joins TRBV28 to TRBJ2-3; the D gene remains uncertain. CDR3 sequence: CASTHVVSTDTQYF. DNA sequence: TGTGCCAGCACCCACGTCGTCAGCACAGATACGCAGTATTTT.